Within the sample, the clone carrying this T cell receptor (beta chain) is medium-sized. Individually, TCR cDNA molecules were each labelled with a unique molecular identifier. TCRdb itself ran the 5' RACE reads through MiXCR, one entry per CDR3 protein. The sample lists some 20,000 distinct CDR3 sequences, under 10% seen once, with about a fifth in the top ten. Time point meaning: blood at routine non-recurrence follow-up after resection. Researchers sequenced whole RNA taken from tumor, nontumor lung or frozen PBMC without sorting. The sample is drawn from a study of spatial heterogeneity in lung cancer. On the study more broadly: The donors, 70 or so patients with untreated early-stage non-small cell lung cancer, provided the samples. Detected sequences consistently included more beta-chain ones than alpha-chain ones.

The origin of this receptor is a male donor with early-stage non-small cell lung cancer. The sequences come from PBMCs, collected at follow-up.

This chain's CDR3 is CASSIDLLRGGRETQYF. The CDR3 bases are TGTGCCAGTAGTATAGATCTCTTGCGGGGGGGCAGAGAGACCCAGTACTTC. The chain employs TRBV19 and TRBJ2-5; TRBD2 matches at 9 bases. Germline CDR1 LNHDA, CDR2 SQIVND (reference sequence). V trimming: 0 bases; J trimming: 4 bases; junction bases outside the gene matches: 9. This CDR3 has 17 amino acids.